Each of the 32 T cell receptor beta chains below was sequenced from the same sample in a study of early T cells in non-severe SARS-CoV-2 infection. A single record per CDR3 protein comes from TCRdb applying MiXCR to the 5' RACE reads. This sample yields 50,000 to 60,000 distinct CDR3 sequences, of which roughly an eighth are seen a single time; 1.2% to 1.5% belongs to the top ten. Input material: whole blood. The origin of the receptors is an adult who was a healthcare worker with PCR-confirmed SARS-CoV-2 infection or an uninfected control (not recorded which).

The rearrangement uses TRBV6-1 and TRBJ2-2, with TRBD2 matching 9 bases. The CDR3 totals 17 residues. Germline CDR1 reads MNHNS; CDR2 reads SASEGT. The V gene end was trimmed by 5 bases and the J gene end by 1 base; junction bases not matched to a gene: 8. The CDR3 is CASSNKRGAENTGELFF. In DNA, the CDR3 is TGTGCCAGCAGTAATAAGCGGGGGGCTGAGAACACCGGGGAGCTGTTTTTT.

The genes are TRBV3-1 and TRBJ2-1; D not resolved. The CDR3 runs to 14 residues. Germline lookup yields CDR1 LGHDT and CDR2 YNNKEL (reference sequence). V was pared by 3 bases and J by 3 bases, with 9 bases between. This chain's CDR3 is CASSHAQVYNEQFF. In nucleotides, the CDR3 is TGTGCCAGCAGCCATGCACAAGTCTACAATGAGCAGTTCTTC.

There are a few counts of this clonotype. V usage is TRBV6-5 and J usage is TRBJ1-2; 8 bases fit TRBD1. The CDR3 covers 13 residues. Trimming took 5 bases from V and 7 from J; bases not matched to a gene: 6. Germline assignment: CDR1 MNHEY and CDR2 SVGAGI. As DNA, the CDR3 is TGTGCCAGCAGTGCGGACAGGGAAGGTGGCTACACCTTC. It encodes CASSADREGGYTF.

Ten or more counts support this clonotype. The chain is built from TRBV7-8 and TRBJ2-1; 10 bases are shared with TRBD1. V shed 5 bases and J 2 bases; nucleotides not matched to a gene: 6. This CDR3 is built from 16 residues. The germline V gene has CDR1 SGHVS and CDR2 FQNEAQ. The chain's CDR3 is CASSPSDRGAYNEQFF. The CDR3 nucleotides read TGTGCCAGCAGCCCATCGGACAGGGGGGCCTACAATGAGCAGTTCTTC.

The chain combines TRBV9 with TRBJ1-1; D not resolved. There are 13 residues in the CDR3. Trimming cost V 2 bases and J 3 bases, with 8 bases left between them. Per the germline V gene, CDR1 is SGDLS and CDR2 is YYNGEE. CDR3 sequence: CASSVGIYTEAFF. As DNA, the CDR3 is TGTGCCAGCAGCGTTGGCATTTACACTGAAGCTTTCTTT. Looking up the rest from reference TRBV9 and TRBJ1-1 gives the full variable domain: DSGVTQTPKHLITATGQRVTLRCSPRSGDLSVYWYQQSLDQGLQFLIQYYNGEERAKGNILERFSAQQFPDLHSELNLSSLELGDSALYFCASSVGIYTEAFFGQGTRLTVV.

The chain carries TRBV12-3 or TRBV12-4 and TRBJ2-3; TRBD2 matches 7 bases. Unmatched junction bases numbered 13, after V lost 8 bases and J lost 5 bases. This CDR3 region has 15 residues. CDR3: CASGLAGIGGDTQYF. The CDR3, as DNA: TGTGCCAGCGGCTTAGCGGGTATCGGGGGAGATACGCAGTATTTT.

The genes are TRBV5-5 and TRBJ1-3, with 12 bases matching TRBD1. The CDR3 has 15 amino acids. Losses at the gene ends were 0 bases for V and 7 bases for J; bases not matched to a gene: 2. CDR1 is SGHKS, CDR2 YYEKEE, per germline (reference sequence). The CDR3 here is CASSLAGQGANTIYF. The CDR3 DNA is TGTGCCAGCAGCTTGGCGGGACAGGGGGCTAACACCATATATTTT. The full variable domain, its missing parts supplied by reference TRBV5-5 and TRBJ1-3, is DAGVTQSPTHLIKTRGQQVTLRCSPISGHKSVSWYQQVLGQGPQFIFQYYEKEERGRGNFPDRFSARQFPNYSSELNVNALLLGDSALYLCASSLAGQGANTIYFGEGSWLTVV.

This clonotype was picked up a small number of times. This chain uses TRBV27 with TRBJ1-1; D is perhaps TRBD1 (5 bases). V lost 6 bases to trimming and J lost 7 bases, with 9 bases between them. The CDR3 is 11 amino acids. Germline V gene lookup returns CDR1 MNHEY and CDR2 SMNVEV (reference sequence). CDR3 residues: CASSAGLEAFF. CDR3 DNA sequence: TGTGCCAGCAGCGCGGGGCTTGAAGCTTTCTTT.

The genes are TRBV5-1 and TRBJ2-3; D gene unclear. Germline CDR1 and CDR2: SGHRS and YFSETQ. This CDR3 has 12 amino acids. Trimming removed 4 bases from V and 2 bases from J, with 5 bases in between. CDR3 loop: CASSVNTDTQYF. DNA for the CDR3: TGCGCCAGCAGCGTCAACACAGATACGCAGTATTTT.

This clonotype has just a few counts. This chain joins TRBV21-1 and TRBJ2-7; TRBD1 is the table's D call and was not checked against the DNA. TRBV21-1 is deemed a pseudogene. The CDR3 is 17 residues long. CDR3 DNA sequence: TGTGCCAGCAGCAAAGCAGAATGGCGGGACCCGTCCTACGAGCAGTACTTC. It translates to CASSKAEWRDPSYEQYF.

This clonotype was observed at least ten times. CDR3 in amino acids: CASSQSHYEQYF. The CDR3 nucleotides are TGTGCCAGCAGCCAGTCACACTACGAGCAGTACTTC. V gene TRBV3-1 combines with J gene TRBJ2-7, with D unresolved. The CDR3 covers 12 residues. The germline V gene encodes CDR1 LGHDT and CDR2 YNNKEL (reference sequence). V was shortened by 3 bases and J by 3 bases, with 6 bases between the two germline ends.

V is TRBV5-1 and J is TRBJ2-7; D call uncertain. The length of the CDR3 is 15 residues. From germline, CDR1 is SGHRS and CDR2 YFSETQ. The V end was cut by 0 bases, the J end by 3 bases, with 13 bases between. CDR3: CASSLAVGTVYEQYF. The CDR3 coding sequence is TGCGCCAGCAGCTTGGCGGTAGGCACAGTCTACGAGCAGTACTTC.

As concerns this clonotype: Being one base from a much bigger clone, this may be a read error. The rearrangement links TRBV11-2 to TRBJ2-1; a possible D gene is TRBD1 (5 bases). The length of the CDR3 is 13 residues. Germline V gives CDR1 SGHAT, CDR2 FQNNGV. Deletions cut 2 bases from V and 9 bases from J, with 11 bases between. CDR3 residues: CASSLRLDSEQFF. CDR3 coding DNA: TGTGCCAGCAGCTTAAGACTCGACAGTGAGCAGTTCTTC.

The chain joins TRBV30 to TRBJ2-2, with D unresolved. The V gene lost 3 bases and the J gene lost 4 bases, with 9 bases spanning the gap. The V gene's germline CDR1 is GTSNPN and CDR2 SVGIG (reference sequence). The CDR3 runs 13 residues. The CDR3 here is CAWRLSGTGELFF. In DNA, the CDR3 is TGTGCCTGGAGGCTCTCCGGCACCGGGGAGCTGTTTTTT. Combining the CDR3 with reference TRBV30 and TRBJ2-2 gives the whole variable domain SQTIHQWPATLVQPVGSPLSLECTVEGTSNPNLYWYRQAAGRGLQLLFYSVGIGQISSEVPQNLSASRPQDRQFILSSKKLLLSDSGFYLCAWRLSGTGELFFGEGSRLTVL.

This clonotype showed up just a few times. J is TRBJ2-6 and V is TRBV2; possible D gene TRBD1, 6 bases. Germline V gene sequence: CDR1 SNHLY, CDR2 FYNNEI. This CDR3 has 14 amino acids. V was clipped by 10 bases and J by 0 bases, with 10 bases between them. The CDR3 region has the DNA TGTGCCACCCGGACAGCCTCTGGGGCCAACGTCCTGACTTTC. Residues: CATRTASGANVLTF.

Turning to this clonotype: The junction departs from germline at one end; a sequencing error may be responsible. The chain is built from TRBV12-3 or TRBV12-4 and TRBJ1-2; 7 nucleotides line up with TRBD1. CDR3 size: 14 residues. The CDR3 nucleotides read TGTGTCAGCAGTTTGGTTACAGGGGCCTATGGCTACACCTTC. This gives the protein CVSSLVTGAYGYTF.

Ten or more counts support this clonotype. This rearrangement joins TRBV7-9 to TRBJ2-7; no reliable D call. With 1 base removed from V and 2 bases from J, the gap between germline ends came to 15 bases. Germline V lookup: CDR1 SEHNR, CDR2 FQNEAQ (reference sequence). The CDR3 is made up of 16 amino acids. This CDR3 is CASSLVPGSPPYEQYF. CDR3 DNA sequence: TGTGCCAGCAGCTTAGTCCCCGGTAGCCCCCCCTACGAGCAGTACTTC.

This clonotype was detected many times. The rearrangement uses TRBV2 and TRBJ2-1, with 7 bases matching TRBD2. Germline lookup yields CDR1 SNHLY and CDR2 FYNNEI. The CDR3 has 13 amino acids. V lost 6 bases and J lost 5; bases outside the gene matches: 4. CDR3 nucleotides: TGTGCCAGCAGGAGCGGGGTAAACAATGAGCAGTTCTTC. It is translated as CASRSGVNNEQFF.

This clonotype showed up many times. The gene calls are TRBV13 and TRBJ2-1; D not resolved. Germline loops: CDR1 PRHDT, CDR2 FYEKMQ (reference sequence). Trimming took 5 bases from V and 8 from J, leaving 10 bases between them. This CDR3 has 12 amino acids. Written as DNA, the CDR3 is TGTGCCAGCAGCCGTACCGACCATGAGCAGTTCTTC. This encodes CASSRTDHEQFF.

This clonotype has a handful of counts. The chain combines TRBV11-1 with TRBJ2-1, with unresolved D. Germline CDR1 is SGHAT and CDR2 is FQDESV (reference sequence). With 1 base removed from V and 2 bases from J, the gap between germline ends came to 9 bases. The CDR3 sequence is 15 residues long. The CDR3: CASSLEDLPYNEQFF. The CDR3 DNA sequence: TGTGCCAGCAGCTTAGAAGATCTCCCCTACAATGAGCAGTTCTTC.

This clonotype was observed at least ten times. The J gene is TRBJ2-1, the V gene TRBV5-1, with TRBD1 identical over 8 bases. There are 17 residues in the CDR3. CDR1 is SGHRS and CDR2 is YFSETQ in the germline V gene. Germline trimming cut 0 bases from V and 1 base from J; bases unmatched to any gene: 6. CDR3 sequence reads: CASSLGQGAPSYNEQFF. The CDR3 DNA sequence: TGCGCCAGCAGCTTGGGGCAGGGGGCACCTTCCTACAATGAGCAGTTCTTC.

This clonotype was picked up many times. The V and J genes are TRBV19 and TRBJ2-7, with a weak D call TRBD2 (5 bases). This CDR3 is 13 amino acids long. The V gene lost 7 bases and the J gene lost 2 bases, with 12 bases spanning the gap. Germline CDR1 LNHDA, CDR2 SQIVND (reference sequence). The CDR3 protein is CASNPGVAYEQYF. The CDR3 DNA follows: TGTGCCAGTAATCCCGGGGTTGCCTACGAGCAGTACTTC.

Many counts were recorded for this clonotype. The chain has TRBV15 and TRBJ1-3; D is undetermined. The V end was cut by 2 bases, the J end by 3 bases, with 8 bases between. The CDR3 covers 14 residues. Germline V CDR1 and CDR2: LNHNV, YYDKDF (reference sequence). The CDR3 region has the DNA TGTGCCACCAGCAGATCGACCGTTGGAAACACCATATATTTT. It codes for CATSRSTVGNTIYF.

This clonotype was counted ten times or more. This rearrangement joins TRBV10-3 to TRBJ1-2; possible D gene TRBD1, 5 bases. V lost 7 bases, J lost 8 bases, and 17 bases lay in between. This CDR3 is built from 13 residues. The germline V gene encodes CDR1 ENHRY and CDR2 SYGVKD. CDR3 protein: CAINPGPGEGYTF. CDR3 nucleotide sequence: TGTGCCATCAACCCCGGACCGGGGGAGGGCTACACCTTC.

A few counts support this clonotype. The CDR3, as DNA: TGTGCCAGCAGCTCCACAGGTGACCCCAATCAGCCCCAGCATTTT. Translated, it gives CASSSTGDPNQPQHF. The V and J genes are TRBV9 and TRBJ1-5, with D possibly TRBD1 on 5 matching bases. The CDR3 extends over 15 amino acids. Germline V lookup: CDR1 SGDLS, CDR2 YYNGEE. The V and J ends lost 4 bases and 3 bases respectively, with 14 bases between them.

The V and J genes are TRBV24-1 and TRBJ2-2; TRBD1 aligns across 7 bases. The CDR3 runs 15 residues. V trimming: 5 bases; J trimming: 2 bases; junction bases outside the gene matches: 4. Germline V lookup: CDR1 KGHDR, CDR2 SFDVKD. Here the CDR3 reads CATSGYRGNTGELFF. The CDR3 bases are TGTGCCACCAGTGGCTACAGGGGTAACACCGGGGAGCTGTTTTTT.

This clonotype was found many times. The V call is TRBV29-1, the J call TRBJ2-7; 7 positions agree with TRBD2. Losses at the gene ends were 0 bases for V and 0 bases for J; bases not matched to a gene: 2. This CDR3 is built from 14 residues. Per germline, CDR1 SQVTM and CDR2 ANQGSEA. The CDR3 spells CSVEERGISYEQYF. The CDR3 nucleotides are TGCAGCGTTGAAGAGCGGGGGATCTCCTACGAGCAGTACTTC.

The rearrangement uses TRBV12-3 or TRBV12-4 and TRBJ1-2, with 9 bases aligning to TRBD1. The CDR3 runs 15 residues. V shed 6 bases, J shed 7 bases, and the junction held 12 bases outside the gene matches. CDR3 amino acids: CASRGTGTSFGGYTF. The CDR3 coding sequence is TGTGCCAGCAGAGGGACAGGGACTTCCTTTGGTGGCTACACCTTC.

This clonotype has at least ten counts. This chain links TRBV5-1 with TRBJ1-5, with no clear D. Trimming left V 0 bases short and J 1 base short, with 8 bases between. Germline-derived CDR1 and CDR2 are SGHRS and YFSETQ. This CDR3 is built from 15 residues. The CDR3 reads CASSLGGKSNQPQHF. The CDR3 region has the DNA TGCGCCAGCAGCTTGGGGGGAAAGAGCAATCAGCCCCAGCATTTT.

This clonotype was seen many times. This chain connects TRBV6-2 or TRBV6-3 to TRBJ2-1, with D possibly being TRBD1 (6 bases). V was cut by 0 bases and J by 10 bases, with 22 bases left in between. Germline CDR1 MNHEY, CDR2 SVGEGT. The CDR3 sequence is 17 residues long. The chain's CDR3 is CASSYSSLAWEGGEQFF. The DNA for the CDR3 is TGTGCCAGCAGTTACTCGTCCCTAGCTTGGGAAGGGGGAGAGCAGTTCTTC.

This clonotype was seen repeatedly, ten times or more. CDR3 sequence: CASSPQNTKTDTQYF. CDR3 DNA: TGTGCCAGTAGTCCTCAGAACACGAAAACAGATACGCAGTATTTT. V and J are TRBV19 and TRBJ2-3; D remains unclear. In germline, CDR1 is LNHDA, CDR2 SQIVND (reference sequence). The CDR3 extends over 15 amino acids. V shed 5 bases and J shed 3 bases, with 15 bases lying between them.

This chain uses TRBV6-6 with TRBJ2-5, with 7 bases identical to TRBD2. The CDR3 covers 15 residues. The V gene end was trimmed by 5 bases and the J gene end by 6 bases; junction bases not matched to a gene: 12. In germline, CDR1 is MNHNY, CDR2 SVGAGI (reference sequence). CDR3 sequence (DNA): TGTGCCAGCAGTGCCGGGTTGGGGCGGGGGAAGACCCAGTACTTC. This encodes CASSAGLGRGKTQYF.